Listed here is a single T cell receptor (beta chain). Its cognate antigen has yet to be identified. No per-base quality is available; no much larger clone lies one base away. This specimen belongs to a study of CD8 T cells in Susac syndrome (dated by TCRdb to about 2019). In terms of the full investigation: The study used repertoire sequencing to test whether antigen drove CD8+ T cell activation and differentiation in Susac syndrome. The study compared CD8+ T cell repertoire clonality among roughly eleven healthy donors, 14 Susac syndrome patients and fewer than 19 multiple sclerosis patients. Study-wide conclusions, independent of this receptor: The number of individuals in the TCR sequencing and HLA analysis was recognized as being relatively small.

RNA was extracted with the RNeasy kit and roughly 0.45 to 1 ug was reverse transcribed using random hexamers. The immunoSEQ multiplex PCR assay, covering 54 Vbeta and 13 Jbeta segments, was used to amplify TCR beta CDR3 regions. PCR amplification bias was corrected using a synthetic template baseline for primer optimization and computational correction. In the authors' own workflow: Reads were assigned to V, D and J genes according to IMGT and analyzed in immunoSEQ Analyzer, with only productive sequences retained. To calculate clonality, Shannon entropy was normalized by log2 of the number of productive unique sequences and then subtracted from one. For each patient and control, public and private clones were evaluated within the 100 most prevalent clones. A clone was defined as Susac-specific if it was absent from the healthy and MS cohorts, from more than 850 published viral clones and from other ImmuneACCESS disease sequences. TCRdb's own reprocessing of the public reads used fastp at Q25 and MiXCR and kept productive beta chains. Entries are consolidated by CDR3 protein sequence, retaining the most common genes and DNA. TCRdb, not the original authors, processed these V and J calls. The sample includes about 400,000 distinct CDR3 sequences, with approximately 85% observed a single time. The ten largest clones add up to more than 0.09% of the sample.

Peripheral blood CD8+ and CD4+ T cells from healthy donors, Susac syndrome patients and multiple sclerosis patients were profiled using high-throughput TCR beta sequencing. The multiple sclerosis controls were treatment-naive patients whose relapsing-remitting disease, either stable or active, fulfilled the revised McDonald criteria. Bulk CD8+ and CD4+ T cells were purified magnetically by negative isolation, whereas CD8+ TEMRA cells were enriched by FACS. Blood was drawn into EDTA tubes, processed within 24 hours, and PBMCs were isolated by density gradient centrifugation. PBMCs destined for TCR sequencing were cryopreserved in liquid nitrogen and later thawed in a 37 °C water bath. The sorted or isolated CD4+, CD8+ and CD8+ TEMRA cells reached a purity of at least 90%. Spanning cysteine to phenylalanine, the CDR3 consists of 15 amino acids. Kept here is only the CDR3 DNA, which spans 45 bases and is read in frame from base 1. V loses 0 bases of germline sequence and J loses 8 bases, and the interval between the two ends is 16 bases. CDR1 is given as SGHDN and CDR2 as FVKESK, both from the germline V gene.

The chain was built from TRBV14 and TRBJ1-2; TRBD1 is a possible D gene, resting on 5 matching bases. The clonotype originates from a human donor with multiple sclerosis. The sample comprised CD8+ T cells from PBMCs. The DNA is TGTGCCAGCAGCCAAGATCTTCGGGGGTTTGGCGGCTACACCTTC. It specifies CASSQDLRGFGGYTF.